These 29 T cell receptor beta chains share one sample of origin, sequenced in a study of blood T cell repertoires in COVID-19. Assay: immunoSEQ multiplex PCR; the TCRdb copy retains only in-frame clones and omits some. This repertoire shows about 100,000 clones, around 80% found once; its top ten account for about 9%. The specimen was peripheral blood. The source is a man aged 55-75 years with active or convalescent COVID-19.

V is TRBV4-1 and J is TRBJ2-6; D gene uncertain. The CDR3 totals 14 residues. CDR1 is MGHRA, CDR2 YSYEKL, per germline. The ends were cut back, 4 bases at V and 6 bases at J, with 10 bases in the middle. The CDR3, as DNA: TGCGCCAGCAGCCCCCTCGGTCAGGCCAACGTCCTGACTTTC. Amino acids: CASSPLGQANVLTF.

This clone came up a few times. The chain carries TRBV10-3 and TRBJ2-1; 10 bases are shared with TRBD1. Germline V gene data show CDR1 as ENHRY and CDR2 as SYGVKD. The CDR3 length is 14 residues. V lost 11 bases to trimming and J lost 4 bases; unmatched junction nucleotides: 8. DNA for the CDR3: TGTGCCGTGGGACAGGGGATAGGATACAATGAGCAGTTCTTC. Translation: CAVGQGIGYNEQFF.

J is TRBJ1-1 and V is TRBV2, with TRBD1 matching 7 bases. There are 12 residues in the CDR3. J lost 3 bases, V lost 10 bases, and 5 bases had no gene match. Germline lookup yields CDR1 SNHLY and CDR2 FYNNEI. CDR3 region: CATHRGDTEAFF. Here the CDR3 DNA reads TGTGCCACACACAGGGGCGACACTGAAGCTTTCTTT. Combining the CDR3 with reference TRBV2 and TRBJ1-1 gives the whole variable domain EPEVTQTPSHQVTQMGQEVILRCVPISNHLYFYWYRQILGQKVEFLVSFYNNEISEKSEIFDDQFSVERPDGSNFTLKIRSTKLEDSAMYFCATHRGDTEAFFGQGTRLTVV.

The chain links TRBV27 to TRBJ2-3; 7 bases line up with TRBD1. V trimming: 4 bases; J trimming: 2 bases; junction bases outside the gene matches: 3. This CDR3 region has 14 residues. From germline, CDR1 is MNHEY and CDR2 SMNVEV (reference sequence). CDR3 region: CASSYRGLTDTQYF. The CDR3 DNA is TGTGCCAGCAGTTATAGGGGGCTCACAGATACGCAGTATTTT.

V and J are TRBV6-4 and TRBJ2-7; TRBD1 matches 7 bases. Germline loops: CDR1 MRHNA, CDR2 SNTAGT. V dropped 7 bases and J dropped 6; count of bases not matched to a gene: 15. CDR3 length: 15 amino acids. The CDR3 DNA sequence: TGTGCCAGCATTACAAGCCGGGACAGAACCCCCGAGCAGTACTTC. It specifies CASITSRDRTPEQYF.

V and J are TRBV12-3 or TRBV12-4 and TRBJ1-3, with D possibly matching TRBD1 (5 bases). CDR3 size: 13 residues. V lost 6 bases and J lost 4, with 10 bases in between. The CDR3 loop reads CASREGPGNTIYF. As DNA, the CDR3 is TGTGCCAGCAGGGAGGGGCCGGGAAACACCATATATTTT.

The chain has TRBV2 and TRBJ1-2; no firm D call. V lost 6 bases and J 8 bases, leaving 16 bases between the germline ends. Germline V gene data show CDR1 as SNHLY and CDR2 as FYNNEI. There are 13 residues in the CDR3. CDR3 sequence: CASRRADTGGYTF. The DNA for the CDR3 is TGTGCCAGCAGGAGGGCCGACACTGGAGGCTACACCTTC.

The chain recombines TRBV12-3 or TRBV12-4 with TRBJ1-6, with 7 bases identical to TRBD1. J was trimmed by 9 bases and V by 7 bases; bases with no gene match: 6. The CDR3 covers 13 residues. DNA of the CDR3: TGTGCCAGCAATCAGGGGGGTGGTTCACCCCTCCACTTT. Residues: CASNQGGGSPLHF.

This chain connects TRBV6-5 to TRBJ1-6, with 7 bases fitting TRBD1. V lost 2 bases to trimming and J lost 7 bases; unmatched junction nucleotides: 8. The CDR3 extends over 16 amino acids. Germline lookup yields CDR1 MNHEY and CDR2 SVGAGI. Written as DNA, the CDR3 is TGTGCCAGCAGTTACGGAGCTCAGGGGGTGAATTCACCCCTCCACTTT. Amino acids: CASSYGAQGVNSPLHF.

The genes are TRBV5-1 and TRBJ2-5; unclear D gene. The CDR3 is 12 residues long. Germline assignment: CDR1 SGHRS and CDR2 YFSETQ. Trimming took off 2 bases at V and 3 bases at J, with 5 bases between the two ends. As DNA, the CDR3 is TGCGCCAGCAGCTTCGGAGAAGAGACCCAGTACTTC. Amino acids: CASSFGEETQYF. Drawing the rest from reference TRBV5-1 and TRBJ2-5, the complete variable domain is KAGVTQTPRYLIKTRGQQVTLSCSPISGHRSVSWYQQTPGQGLQFLFEYFSETQRNKGNFPGRFSGRQFSNSRSEMNVSTLELGDSALYLCASSFGEETQYFGPGTRLLVL.

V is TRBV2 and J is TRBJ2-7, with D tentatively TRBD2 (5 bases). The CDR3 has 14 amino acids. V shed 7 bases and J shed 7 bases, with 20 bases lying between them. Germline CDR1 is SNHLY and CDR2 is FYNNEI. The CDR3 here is CASIPVAPQGEQYV. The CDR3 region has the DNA TGTGCCAGCATTCCTGTAGCGCCCCAAGGGGAGCAGTACGTC.

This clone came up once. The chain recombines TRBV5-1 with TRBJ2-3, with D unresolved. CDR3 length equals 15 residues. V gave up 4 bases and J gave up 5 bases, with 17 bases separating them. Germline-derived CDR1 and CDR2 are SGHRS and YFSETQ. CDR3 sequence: CASSAPITTGDTQYF. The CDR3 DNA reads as TGCGCCAGCAGCGCACCGATCACGACGGGAGATACGCAGTATTTT.

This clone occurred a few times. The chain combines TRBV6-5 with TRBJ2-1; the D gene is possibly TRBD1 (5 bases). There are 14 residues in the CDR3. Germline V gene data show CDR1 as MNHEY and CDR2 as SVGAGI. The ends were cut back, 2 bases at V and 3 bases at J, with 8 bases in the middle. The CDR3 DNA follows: TGTGCCAGCAGTTACATGCAGGGCTACAATGAGCAGTTCTTC. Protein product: CASSYMQGYNEQFF.

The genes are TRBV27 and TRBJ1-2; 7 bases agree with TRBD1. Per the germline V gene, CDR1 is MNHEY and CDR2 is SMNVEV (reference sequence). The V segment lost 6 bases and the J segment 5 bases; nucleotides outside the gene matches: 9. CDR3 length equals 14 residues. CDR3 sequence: CASRETGTAYGYTF. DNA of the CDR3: TGTGCCAGCAGGGAAACCGGGACAGCATATGGCTACACCTTC.

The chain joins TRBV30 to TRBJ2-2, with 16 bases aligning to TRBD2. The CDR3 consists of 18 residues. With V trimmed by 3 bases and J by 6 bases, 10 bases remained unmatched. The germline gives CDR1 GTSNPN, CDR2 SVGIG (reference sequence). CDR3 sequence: CAWRGTGLAGGQAGELFF. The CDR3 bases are TGTGCCTGGAGGGGCACGGGACTAGCGGGAGGGCAGGCCGGGGAGCTGTTTTTT. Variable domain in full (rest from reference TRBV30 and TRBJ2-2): SQTIHQWPATLVQPVGSPLSLECTVEGTSNPNLYWYRQAAGRGLQLLFYSVGIGQISSEVPQNLSASRPQDRQFILSSKKLLLSDSGFYLCAWRGTGLAGGQAGELFFGEGSRLTVL.

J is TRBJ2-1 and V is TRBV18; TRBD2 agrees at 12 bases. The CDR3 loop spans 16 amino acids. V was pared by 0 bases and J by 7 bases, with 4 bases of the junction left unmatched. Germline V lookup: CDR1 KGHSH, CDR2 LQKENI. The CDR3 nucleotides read TGTGCCAGCTCACCACCGTCTCTAGCGGGAGGGAATGAGCAGTTCTTC. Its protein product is CASSPPSLAGGNEQFF.

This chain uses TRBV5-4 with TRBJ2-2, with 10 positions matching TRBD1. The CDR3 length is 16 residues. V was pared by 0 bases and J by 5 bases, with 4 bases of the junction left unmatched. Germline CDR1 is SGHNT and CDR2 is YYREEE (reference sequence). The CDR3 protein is CASSLGQGAKTGELFF. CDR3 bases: TGTGCCAGCAGCTTGGGACAGGGGGCTAAGACCGGGGAGCTGTTTTTT. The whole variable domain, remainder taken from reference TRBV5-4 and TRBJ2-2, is ETGVTQSPTHLIKTRGQQVTLRCSSQSGHNTVSWYQQALGQGPQFIFQYYREEENGRGNFPPRFSGLQFPNYSSELNVNALELDDSALYLCASSLGQGAKTGELFFGEGSRLTVL.

In DNA, the CDR3 is TGTGCCAGCAGCGTGAGGGGGCCCAGCAATCAGCCCCAGCATTTT. Translation gives CASSVRGPSNQPQHF. This rearrangement joins TRBV9 to TRBJ1-5; 7 bases align to TRBD1. J lost 1 base, V lost 2 bases, and 3 bases had no gene match. CDR1 is SGDLS and CDR2 is YYNGEE in the germline V gene. This CDR3 has 15 residues.

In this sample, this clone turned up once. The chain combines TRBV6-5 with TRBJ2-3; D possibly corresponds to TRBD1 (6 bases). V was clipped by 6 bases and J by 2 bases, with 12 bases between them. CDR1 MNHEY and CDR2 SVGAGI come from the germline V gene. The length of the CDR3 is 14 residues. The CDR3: CASRTGPDTDTQYF. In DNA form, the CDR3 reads TGTGCCAGCAGAACAGGGCCCGACACAGATACGCAGTATTTT.

DNA for the CDR3: TGTGCCAACGCTGCTGGGGTAGCGGGAGGGCCCCACGAGCAGTACTTC. Residues: CANAAGVAGGPHEQYF. This sequence joins TRBV10-3 and TRBJ2-7, with TRBD2 matching 11 bases. Trimming cost V 10 bases and J 5 bases; bases outside gene matches: 16. Germline assignment: CDR1 ENHRY and CDR2 SYGVKD. The CDR3 extends over 16 amino acids.

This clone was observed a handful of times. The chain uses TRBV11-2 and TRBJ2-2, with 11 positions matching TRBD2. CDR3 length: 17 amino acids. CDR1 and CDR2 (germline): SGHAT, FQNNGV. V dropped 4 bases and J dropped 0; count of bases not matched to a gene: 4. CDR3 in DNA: TGTGCCAGCAGCTCGGGACTAGCGGATACGAACACCGGGGAGCTGTTTTTT. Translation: CASSSGLADTNTGELFF.

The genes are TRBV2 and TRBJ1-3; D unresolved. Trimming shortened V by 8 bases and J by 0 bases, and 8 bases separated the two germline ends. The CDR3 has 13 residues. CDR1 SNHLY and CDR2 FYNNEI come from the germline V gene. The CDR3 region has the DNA TGTGCCAGCGGGCTAAGCTCTGGAAACACCATATATTTT. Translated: CASGLSSGNTIYF.

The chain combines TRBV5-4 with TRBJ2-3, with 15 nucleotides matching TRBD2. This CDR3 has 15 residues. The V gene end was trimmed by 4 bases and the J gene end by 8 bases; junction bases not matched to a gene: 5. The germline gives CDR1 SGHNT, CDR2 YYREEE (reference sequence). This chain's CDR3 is CASSPGTSGRSTQYF. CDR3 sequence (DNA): TGTGCCAGCAGCCCAGGGACTAGCGGGAGGAGTACGCAGTATTTT.

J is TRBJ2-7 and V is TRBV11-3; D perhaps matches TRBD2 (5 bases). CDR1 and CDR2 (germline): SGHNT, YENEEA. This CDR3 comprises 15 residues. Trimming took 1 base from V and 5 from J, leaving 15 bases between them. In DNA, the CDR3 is TGTGCCAGCAGCTTAGCCCGGGGTCTGGGAAACGAGCAGTACTTC. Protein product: CASSLARGLGNEQYF.

The CDR3: CASSDWTGTPYGYTF. CDR3 sequence (DNA): TGCGCCAGCAGTGACTGGACAGGGACTCCGTATGGCTACACCTTC. This chain joins TRBV10-2 and TRBJ1-2, with 8 bases lining up with TRBD1. CDR1 and CDR2 (germline): WSHSY, SAAADI. The CDR3 consists of 15 residues. The V segment lost 3 bases and the J segment 5 bases; nucleotides outside the gene matches: 8.

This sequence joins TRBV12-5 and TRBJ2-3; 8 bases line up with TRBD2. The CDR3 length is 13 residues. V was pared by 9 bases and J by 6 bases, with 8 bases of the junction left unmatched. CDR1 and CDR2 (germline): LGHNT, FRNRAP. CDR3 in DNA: TGTGCTAGCTCGACTAGCGTATCCGATACGCAGTATTTT. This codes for CASSTSVSDTQYF.

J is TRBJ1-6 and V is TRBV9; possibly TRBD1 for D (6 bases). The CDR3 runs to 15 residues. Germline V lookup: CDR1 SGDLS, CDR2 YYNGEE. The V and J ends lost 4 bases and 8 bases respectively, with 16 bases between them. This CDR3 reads CASSTSTGADSPLHF. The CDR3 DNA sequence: TGTGCCAGCAGCACCTCGACAGGAGCCGATTCACCCCTCCACTTT.

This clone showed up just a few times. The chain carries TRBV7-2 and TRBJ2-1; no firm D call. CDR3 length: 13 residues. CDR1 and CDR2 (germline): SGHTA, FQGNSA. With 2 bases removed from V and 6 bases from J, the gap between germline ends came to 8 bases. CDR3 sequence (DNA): TGTGCCAGCAGCTTATGGCCAGGCAATGAGCAGTTCTTC. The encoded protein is CASSLWPGNEQFF.

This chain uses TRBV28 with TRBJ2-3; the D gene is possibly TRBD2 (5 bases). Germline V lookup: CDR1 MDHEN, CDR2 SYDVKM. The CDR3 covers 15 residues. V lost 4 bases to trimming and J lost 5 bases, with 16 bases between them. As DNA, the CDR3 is TGTGCCAGCAGTTCCCGACGGTGGAGCGGAGATACGCAGTATTTT. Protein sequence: CASSSRRWSGDTQYF.